Below, one T cell receptor (beta chain) is given with its context. Its antigen remains unknown. This entry belongs to a study of cytomegalovirus exposure and HLA in healthy donors. Whole-study context: The early release's HLA-typed donors yielded roughly 85 million unique TCRs. Among the 300 to 500 donors who were genotyped, about 80% fell in the genetic ancestry cluster that is associated with self-reported Caucasian donors. Overall study findings and caveats: According to reports, the classifier identified cytomegalovirus status with high specificity and sensitivity. HLA-A and HLA-B allele assignments for most subjects were reportedly predicted accurately using TCR beta sequences.

CDR3 size: 16 residues. The germline V gene encodes CDR1 MDHEN and CDR2 SYDVKM. Trimming at V came to 2 bases and at J to 10 bases, leaving 12 bases not matched to a gene. PCR primers comprised 60 Vbeta and 13 Jbeta primers. Some clones are missing from TCRdb's copy, which holds only in-frame ones; the method was immunoSEQ multiplex PCR. The sample holds approximately 160,000 clones, around 86% seen once. The sample comprised PBMCs. The J gene is TRBJ2-2, the V gene TRBV28; 8 bases line up with TRBD2. The clonotype comes from a human donor in good health. CDR3 sequence: CASSLVRGGGLPELFF. CDR3 DNA: TGTGCCAGCAGTTTAGTCCGGGGGGGCGGTTTACCGGAGCTGTTTTTT.